The following is a TCR beta chain sequence with its context. Its specificity is unknown. Germline lookup yields CDR1 WSHSY and CDR2 SAAADI. CDR3 length: 12 amino acids. Deletions cut 4 bases from V and 5 bases from J, with 9 bases between. The PCR had 60 Vbeta and 13 Jbeta primers. Some clones are missing from TCRdb's copy, which holds only in-frame ones; the method was immunoSEQ multiplex PCR. Of fewer than 150,000 clones in the sample, about 80% were seen once. This entry belongs to a study of cytomegalovirus exposure and HLA in healthy donors. Study-wide points: Upon later analysis, HLA-associated TCR beta chains proved more clonally expanded than other, equally common chains.

This receptor was taken from a middle-aged man in good health and CMV-seropositive. The V gene is TRBV10-2, the J gene TRBJ2-7, with a possible D match to TRBD2 (5 bases). The specimen was PBMCs. The CDR3 region is CASSVRGHEQYF. The CDR3 DNA sequence: TGCGCCAGCAGTGTTCGGGGTCACGAGCAGTACTTC.